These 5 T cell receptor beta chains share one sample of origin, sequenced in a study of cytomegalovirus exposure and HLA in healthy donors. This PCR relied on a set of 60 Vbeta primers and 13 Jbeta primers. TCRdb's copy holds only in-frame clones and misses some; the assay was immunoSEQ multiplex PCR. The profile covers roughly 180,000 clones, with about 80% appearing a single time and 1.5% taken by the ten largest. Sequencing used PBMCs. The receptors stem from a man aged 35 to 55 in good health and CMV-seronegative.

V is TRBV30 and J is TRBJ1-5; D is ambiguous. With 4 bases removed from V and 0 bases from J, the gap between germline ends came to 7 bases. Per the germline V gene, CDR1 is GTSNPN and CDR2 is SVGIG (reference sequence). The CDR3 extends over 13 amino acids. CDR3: CAWNTGSNQPQHF. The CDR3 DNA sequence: TGTGCCTGGAATACGGGTAGCAATCAGCCCCAGCATTTT.

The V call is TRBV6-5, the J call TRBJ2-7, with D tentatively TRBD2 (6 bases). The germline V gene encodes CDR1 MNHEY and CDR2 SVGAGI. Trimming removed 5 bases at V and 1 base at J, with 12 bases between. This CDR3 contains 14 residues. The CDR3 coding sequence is TGTGCCAGCAGTCCCGGGAGATGGTCCTACGAGCAGTACTTC. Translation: CASSPGRWSYEQYF.

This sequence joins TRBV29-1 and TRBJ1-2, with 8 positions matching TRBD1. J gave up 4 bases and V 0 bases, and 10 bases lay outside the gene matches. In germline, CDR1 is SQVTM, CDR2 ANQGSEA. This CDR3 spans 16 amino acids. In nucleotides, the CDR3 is TGCAGCGTTGAAGATCAAGCGGGACAGGATTCCTATGGCTACACCTTC. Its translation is CSVEDQAGQDSYGYTF.

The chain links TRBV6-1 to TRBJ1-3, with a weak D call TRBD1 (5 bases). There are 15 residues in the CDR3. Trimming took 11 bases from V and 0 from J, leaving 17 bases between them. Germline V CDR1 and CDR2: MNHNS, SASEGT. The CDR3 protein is CAGGIDSYSGNTIYF. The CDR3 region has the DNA TGTGCCGGAGGGATTGACAGTTACTCTGGAAACACCATATATTTT.

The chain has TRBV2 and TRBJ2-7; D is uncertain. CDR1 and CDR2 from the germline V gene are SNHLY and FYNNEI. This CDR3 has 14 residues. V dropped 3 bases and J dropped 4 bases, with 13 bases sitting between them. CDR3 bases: TGTGCCAGCAGTGATAATGCGCTCGTGTACGAGCAGTACTTC. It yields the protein CASSDNALVYEQYF.